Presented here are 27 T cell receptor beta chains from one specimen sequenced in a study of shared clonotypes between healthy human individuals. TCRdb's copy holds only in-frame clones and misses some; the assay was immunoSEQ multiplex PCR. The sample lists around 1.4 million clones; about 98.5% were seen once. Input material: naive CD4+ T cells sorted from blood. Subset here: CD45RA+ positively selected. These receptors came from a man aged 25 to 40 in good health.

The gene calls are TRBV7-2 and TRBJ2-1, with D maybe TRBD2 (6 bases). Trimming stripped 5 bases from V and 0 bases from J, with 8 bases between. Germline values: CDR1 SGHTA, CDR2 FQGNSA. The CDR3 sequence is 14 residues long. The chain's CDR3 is CASSISGSYNEQFF. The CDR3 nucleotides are TGTGCCAGCAGCATTAGCGGCTCCTACAATGAGCAGTTCTTC.

The CDR3 region is CASSKLRQGHTEAFF. The CDR3 DNA reads TGCGCCAGCAGCAAACTTCGACAGGGACACACTGAAGCTTTCTTT. The rearrangement joins TRBV4-3 to TRBJ1-1, with TRBD1 identical over 7 bases. The CDR3 totals 15 residues. V lost 5 bases to trimming and J lost 3 bases; unmatched junction nucleotides: 9. Germline lookup yields CDR1 LGHNA and CDR2 YSLEER.

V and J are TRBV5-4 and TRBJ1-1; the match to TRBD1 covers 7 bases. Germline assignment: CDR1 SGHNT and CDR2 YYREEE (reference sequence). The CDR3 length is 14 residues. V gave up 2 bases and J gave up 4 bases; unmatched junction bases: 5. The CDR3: CASSLRQGATEAFF. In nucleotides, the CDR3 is TGTGCCAGCAGCTTAAGACAGGGCGCCACTGAAGCTTTCTTT.

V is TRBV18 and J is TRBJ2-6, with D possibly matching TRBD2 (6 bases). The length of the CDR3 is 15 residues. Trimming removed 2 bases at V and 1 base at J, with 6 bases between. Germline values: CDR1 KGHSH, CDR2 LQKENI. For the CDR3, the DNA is TGTGCCAGCTCACCAGCGGGGTCTGGGGCCAACGTCCTGACTTTC. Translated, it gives CASSPAGSGANVLTF.

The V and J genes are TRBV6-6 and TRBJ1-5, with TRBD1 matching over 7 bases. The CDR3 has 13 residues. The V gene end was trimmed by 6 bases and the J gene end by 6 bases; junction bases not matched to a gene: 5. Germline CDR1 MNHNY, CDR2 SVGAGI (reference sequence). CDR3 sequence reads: CASRQGTRQPQHF. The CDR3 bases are TGTGCCAGCAGACAGGGGACCCGTCAGCCCCAGCATTTT.

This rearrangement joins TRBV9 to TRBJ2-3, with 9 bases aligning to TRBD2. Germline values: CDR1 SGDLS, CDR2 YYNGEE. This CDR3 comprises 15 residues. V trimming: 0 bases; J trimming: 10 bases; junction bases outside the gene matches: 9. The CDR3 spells CASSVAENSGSAQYF. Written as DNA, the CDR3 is TGTGCCAGCAGCGTAGCCGAGAATAGCGGGAGTGCGCAGTATTTT.

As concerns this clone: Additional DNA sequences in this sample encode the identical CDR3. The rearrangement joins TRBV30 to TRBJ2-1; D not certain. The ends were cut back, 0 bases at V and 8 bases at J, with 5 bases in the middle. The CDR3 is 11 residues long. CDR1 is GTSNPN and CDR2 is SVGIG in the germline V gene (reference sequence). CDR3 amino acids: CAWSVLHEQFF. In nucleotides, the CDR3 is TGTGCCTGGAGTGTGCTCCATGAGCAGTTCTTC.

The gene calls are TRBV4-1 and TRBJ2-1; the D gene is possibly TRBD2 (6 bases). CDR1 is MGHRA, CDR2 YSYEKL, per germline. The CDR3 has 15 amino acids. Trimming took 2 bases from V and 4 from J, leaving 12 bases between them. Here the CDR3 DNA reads TGCGCCAGCAGCCAACTGAGGGACTTTTACAATGAGCAGTTCTTC. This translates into CASSQLRDFYNEQFF.

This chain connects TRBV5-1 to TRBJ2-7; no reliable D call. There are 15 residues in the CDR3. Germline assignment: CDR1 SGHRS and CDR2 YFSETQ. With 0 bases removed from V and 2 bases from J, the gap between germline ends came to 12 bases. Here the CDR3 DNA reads TGCGCCAGCAGCTTGGCAGCCGGAAGCCCCTACGAGCAGTACTTC. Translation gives CASSLAAGSPYEQYF.

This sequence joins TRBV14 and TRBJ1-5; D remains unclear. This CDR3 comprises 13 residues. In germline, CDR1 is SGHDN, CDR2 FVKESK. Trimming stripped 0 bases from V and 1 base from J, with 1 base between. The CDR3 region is CASSQDSNQPQHF. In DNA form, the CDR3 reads TGTGCCAGCAGCCAAGACAGCAATCAGCCCCAGCATTTT.

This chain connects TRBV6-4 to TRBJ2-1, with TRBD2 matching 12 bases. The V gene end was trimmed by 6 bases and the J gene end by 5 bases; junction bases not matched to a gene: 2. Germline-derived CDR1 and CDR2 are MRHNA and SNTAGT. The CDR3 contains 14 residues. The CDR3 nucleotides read TGTGCCAGCAGAAGACTAGCGGGAGACAATGAGCAGTTCTTC. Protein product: CASRRLAGDNEQFF.

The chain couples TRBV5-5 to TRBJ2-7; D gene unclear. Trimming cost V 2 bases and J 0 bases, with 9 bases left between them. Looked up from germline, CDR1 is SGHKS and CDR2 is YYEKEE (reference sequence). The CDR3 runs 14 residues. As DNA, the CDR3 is TGTGCCAGCAGCTTACCGGGCTACTCCTACGAGCAGTACTTC. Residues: CASSLPGYSYEQYF.

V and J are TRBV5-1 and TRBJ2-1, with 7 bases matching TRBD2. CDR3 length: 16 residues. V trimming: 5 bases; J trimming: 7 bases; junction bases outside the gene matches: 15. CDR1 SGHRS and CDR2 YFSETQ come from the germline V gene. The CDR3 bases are TGCGCCAGCAGTTCTATTTCGGGCGGGAGTGGAAATGAGCAGTTCTTC. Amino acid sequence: CASSSISGGSGNEQFF.

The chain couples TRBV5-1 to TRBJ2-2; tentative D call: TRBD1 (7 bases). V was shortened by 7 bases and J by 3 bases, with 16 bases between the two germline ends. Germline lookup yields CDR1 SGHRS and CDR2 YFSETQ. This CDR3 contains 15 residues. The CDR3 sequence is CASQPGGSYTGELFF. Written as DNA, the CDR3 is TGCGCCAGCCAGCCAGGGGGGTCTTACACCGGGGAGCTGTTTTTT.

Here the CDR3 reads CASSLGAGTGSTEAFF. CDR3 bases: TGCGCCAGCAGCTTGGGGGCCGGGACAGGGAGCACTGAAGCTTTCTTT. V is TRBV5-1 and J is TRBJ1-1; 9 nucleotides agree with TRBD1. V lost 0 bases to trimming and J lost 4 bases; unmatched junction nucleotides: 7. Germline CDR1 SGHRS, CDR2 YFSETQ. The CDR3 runs 16 residues.

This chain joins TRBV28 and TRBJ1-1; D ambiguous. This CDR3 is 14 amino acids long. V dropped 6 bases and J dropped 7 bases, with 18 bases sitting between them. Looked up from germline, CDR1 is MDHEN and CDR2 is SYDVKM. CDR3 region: CASSPVGRQDEAFF. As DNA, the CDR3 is TGTGCCAGCAGCCCGGTGGGTAGGCAGGATGAAGCTTTCTTT.

The CDR3 DNA reads as TGCGCCAGCAGCGGGACTAGCGGGATCTACAATGAGCAGTTCTTC. It yields the protein CASSGTSGIYNEQFF. J is TRBJ2-1 and V is TRBV5-1; 13 bases line up with TRBD2. V was pared by 4 bases and J by 3 bases, with 1 base of the junction left unmatched. The CDR3 totals 15 residues. From germline, CDR1 is SGHRS and CDR2 YFSETQ.

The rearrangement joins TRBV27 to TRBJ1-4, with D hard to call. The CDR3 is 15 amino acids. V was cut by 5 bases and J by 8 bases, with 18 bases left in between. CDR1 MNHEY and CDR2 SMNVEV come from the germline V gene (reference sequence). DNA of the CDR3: TGTGCCAGCAGTCCCTCCGGGATCGGGAAAGAAAAACTGTTTTTT. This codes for CASSPSGIGKEKLFF.

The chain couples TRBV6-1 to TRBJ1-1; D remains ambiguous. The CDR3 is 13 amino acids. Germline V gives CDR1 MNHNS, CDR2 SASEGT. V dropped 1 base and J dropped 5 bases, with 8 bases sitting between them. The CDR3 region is CASSEGRSTEAFF. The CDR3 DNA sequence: TGTGCCAGCAGTGAAGGAAGAAGTACTGAAGCTTTCTTT.

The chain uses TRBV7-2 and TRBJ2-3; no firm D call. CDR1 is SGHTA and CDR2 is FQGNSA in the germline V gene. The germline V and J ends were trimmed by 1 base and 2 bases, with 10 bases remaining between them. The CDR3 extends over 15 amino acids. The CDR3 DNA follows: TGTGCCAGCAGCTTAGATTTCGGTACCACAGATACGCAGTATTTT. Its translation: CASSLDFGTTDTQYF.

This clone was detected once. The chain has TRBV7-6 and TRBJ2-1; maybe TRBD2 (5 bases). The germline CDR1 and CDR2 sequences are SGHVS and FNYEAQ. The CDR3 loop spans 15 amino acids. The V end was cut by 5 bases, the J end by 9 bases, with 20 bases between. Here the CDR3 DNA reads TGTGCCAGCAGCCCACAGTATTCACGGGGTAGTGAGCAGTTCTTC. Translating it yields CASSPQYSRGSEQFF.

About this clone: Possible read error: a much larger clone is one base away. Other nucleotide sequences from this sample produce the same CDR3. The CDR3 reads CASSLGETQYF. The DNA of the CDR3 is TGTGCCAGCAGCTTGGGAGAGACCCAGTACTTC. The chain couples TRBV11-2 to TRBJ2-5; no clear D. Trimming took 3 bases from V and 4 from J, leaving 3 bases between them. The V gene's germline CDR1 is SGHAT and CDR2 FQNNGV. The CDR3 loop spans 11 amino acids.

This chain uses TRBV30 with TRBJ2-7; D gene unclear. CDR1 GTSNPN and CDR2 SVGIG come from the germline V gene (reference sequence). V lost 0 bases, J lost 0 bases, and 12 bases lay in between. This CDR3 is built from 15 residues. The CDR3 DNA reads TGTGCCTGGAGTGTACCATTAGATATCTCCTACGAGCAGTACTTC. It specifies CAWSVPLDISYEQYF.

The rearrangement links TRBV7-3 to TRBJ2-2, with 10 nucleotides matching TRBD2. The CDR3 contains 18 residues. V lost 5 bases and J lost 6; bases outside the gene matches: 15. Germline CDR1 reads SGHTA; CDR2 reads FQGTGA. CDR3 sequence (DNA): TGTGCCAGCAGCCTCCGGGTTTTAGCGGGAGGTAGACCCGGGGAGCTGTTTTTT. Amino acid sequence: CASSLRVLAGGRPGELFF.

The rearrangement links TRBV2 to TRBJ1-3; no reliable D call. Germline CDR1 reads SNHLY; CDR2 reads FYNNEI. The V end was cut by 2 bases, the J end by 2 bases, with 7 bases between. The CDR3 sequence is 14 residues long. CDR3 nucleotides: TGTGCCAGCAGTGAAAACTGGGCTGGAAACACCATATATTTT. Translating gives CASSENWAGNTIYF. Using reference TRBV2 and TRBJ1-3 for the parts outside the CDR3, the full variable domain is EPEVTQTPSHQVTQMGQEVILRCVPISNHLYFYWYRQILGQKVEFLVSFYNNEISEKSEIFDDQFSVERPDGSNFTLKIRSTKLEDSAMYFCASSENWAGNTIYFGEGSWLTVV.

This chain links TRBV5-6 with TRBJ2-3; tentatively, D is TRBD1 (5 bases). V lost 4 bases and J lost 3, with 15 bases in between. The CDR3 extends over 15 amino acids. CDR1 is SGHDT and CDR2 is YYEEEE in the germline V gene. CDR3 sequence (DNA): TGTGCCAGCAGCCAATGGACACGTAGGACAGATACGCAGTATTTT. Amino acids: CASSQWTRRTDTQYF.

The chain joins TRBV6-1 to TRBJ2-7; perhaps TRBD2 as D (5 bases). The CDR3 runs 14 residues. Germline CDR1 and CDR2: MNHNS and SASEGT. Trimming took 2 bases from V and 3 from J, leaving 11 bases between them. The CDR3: CASSEILRDYEQYF. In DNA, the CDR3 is TGTGCCAGCAGTGAAATCCTTCGGGACTACGAGCAGTACTTC.